The rows below give T cell receptor beta chains drawn from one sample of a study of blood T cells in healthy people across ages. TCRdb re-analysed the 5' RACE reads in MiXCR, keeping a single row per CDR3 protein. The sample records about 2 million distinct CDR3 sequences, about 50% being singletons. Sequencing was done on a sample of blood. All receptors derive from a woman aged 35 to 49 in good health. Each CDR3 is given with its conserved first and last residue.

>TRBV27|TRBJ1-6
CASSLGPTISSPLHF
>TRBV19|TRBJ2-7
CASSKGYGTGNDEQYF
>TRBV7-2|TRBJ2-7
CASSLGEKSYEQYF
>TRBV20-1|TRBJ2-7
CSADGRGLLEQYF
>TRBV6-1|TRBJ1-2
CASSGQGINGYTF
>TRBV29-1|TRBJ2-1
CWGGAVNEQFF
>TRBV6-5|TRBJ2-1
CASRYDRAVWNEQFF
>TRBV6-2/TRBV6-3|TRBJ2-1
CASSYGLLPLYNEQFF
>TRBV20-1|TRBJ1-2
CSATGFDYGYTF
>TRBV18|TRBJ2-5
CASSPSNRGRAYQETQYF
>TRBV10-3|TRBJ2-7
CAIRGESYEQYF
>TRBV13|TRBJ2-3
CASSTLAGDTDTQYF
>TRBV5-1|TRBJ2-7
CASSQVLRAGESSYEQYF
>TRBV7-9|TRBJ1-5
CASSAHRAGNQPQHF
>TRBV7-2|TRBJ2-3
CASSKAGPADTQYF
>TRBV6-5|TRBJ2-1
CASRTVVYNEQFF
>TRBV20-1|.
CSAYGTSYKYEQYF
>TRBV5-1|TRBJ2-5
CASSLAFSEETQYF
>TRBV6-2/TRBV6-3|TRBJ2-7
CASSYDRLVIYEQYF
>TRBV5-1|TRBJ2-5
CASSLAGQSDETQYF
>TRBV15|TRBJ2-5
CATSGEAGEETQYF
>TRBV4-1|TRBJ2-3
CASSQETSGGSTDTQYF
>TRBV6-5|TRBJ2-3
CVSSQVGTDTQYF
>TRBV24-1|TRBJ1-2
CATRQGLNLSYTF
>TRBV7-3|TRBJ2-3
CASSLIGLAEATDTQYF
>TRBV6-2/TRBV6-3|TRBJ2-1
CAGRTGGHNEQFF
>TRBV11-2|TRBJ2-3
CASSLAGIANTQYF
>TRBV7-2|TRBJ1-2
CASSSVTGAYGYTF
>TRBV12-3/TRBV12-4|TRBJ2-7
CASSLNGQGYEQYF
>TRBV7-3|TRBJ2-5
CASSLYWGNQETQYF
>TRBV27|TRBJ2-1
CASRPLAGGSYNEQFF
>TRBV28|TRBJ1-1
CASSLGGTGSTEAFF
>TRBV2|TRBJ2-7
CASSGTGWHEQYF
>TRBV6-6|.
CASSYPRTGNYEQYF
>TRBV12-3/TRBV12-4|TRBJ2-1
CASSIHGNEQFF
>TRBV5-5|TRBJ2-3
CASSLIAGGQDTDTQYF
>TRBV28|TRBJ1-1
CASKEPSEAFF
>TRBV20-1|TRBJ1-5
CSASRDRGSDSNQPQHF
>TRBV12-3/TRBV12-4|TRBJ2-1
CASNGGGAYNEQFF
>TRBV2|TRBJ2-7
CASSILGYYEQYF
>TRBV14|TRBJ1-2
CASSSQTGKFFGYTF
>TRBV20-1|TRBJ1-6
CSARDLGVLYNSPLHF
>TRBV6-5|TRBJ2-5
CASRGGGTGQETQYF
>TRBV6-2/TRBV6-3|TRBJ2-1
CASRRTSGGPRDYNEQFF
>TRBV5-1|TRBJ1-1
CASRDRAVGHTEAFF
>TRBV11-2|TRBJ2-1
CASSFRRGGSSYNEQFF
>TRBV20-1|TRBJ2-4
CSALYTGGTKNIQYF
>TRBV29-1|TRBJ1-2
CSVDGGGAYYGYTF
>TRBV5-1|TRBJ2-3
CASNPRLAGGTDTQYF